This T cell receptor (beta chain) was found in a study of technical replicates of blood from a handful of donors. Sequenced by immunoSEQ multiplex PCR; TCRdb stores in-frame clones only, minus some. The table has about 90,000 clones, around 92% seen once; the top ten hold about 0.24%. This CDR3 has 12 amino acids. Germline V gene lookup returns CDR1 SNHLY and CDR2 FYNNEI. With 6 bases removed from V and 4 bases from J, the gap between germline ends came to 9 bases. This TCR derives from a human donor in good health. The sample comprised T cells isolated from PBMCs. The chain combines TRBV2 with TRBJ2-5; D gene unclear. CDR3 residues: CASRLTAETQYF. The CDR3 nucleotides read TGTGCCAGCAGACTGACTGCAGAGACCCAGTACTTC.